What follows is one T cell receptor (beta chain) and its context. Other nucleotide sequences in the sample specify the same CDR3. The CDR3 totals 13 residues. Per germline, CDR1 LNHDA and CDR2 SQIVND (reference sequence). The V end was cut by 0 bases, the J end by 4 bases, with 4 bases between. This sample was included in a study of shared clonotypes between healthy human individuals. Original processing methods: From ImmunoSEQ came sequences covering only the junction and carrying no quality scores, so filtering differed. TCRdb's copy holds only in-frame clones and misses some; the assay was immunoSEQ multiplex PCR. D and trimming were read from the DNA, whereas the V and J calls and clone size are those reported in that table. The table has approximately 2.5 million clones, approximately 90% seen once.

This receptor was taken from a man aged 18 to 35 in good health. Sample: naive CD4+ T cells sorted from blood. The sample's subset: CD45RA+ positively selected. The chain is built from TRBV19 and TRBJ1-5, with no clear D. CDR3 nucleotides: TGTGCCAGTAGTATAGAAAGGAATCAGCCCCAGCATTTT. Protein sequence: CASSIERNQPQHF.